These 27 T cell receptor beta chains share one sample of origin, sequenced in a study of shared clonotypes between healthy human individuals. Assay: immunoSEQ multiplex PCR; the TCRdb copy retains only in-frame clones and omits some. The sample comprises fewer than 650,000 clones, about three quarters of which are singletons, and approximately 13% rests with the top ten. Sequencing input: PBMCs. Receptor source: a woman aged 40 to 50 in good health. Some clones in this sample may be carry-over from other donors' samples.

This clone was seen a handful of times. Germline and junction disagree at one end, which may indicate a read error. The sample carries other DNA sequences with the same CDR3. The chain combines TRBV30 with TRBJ1-1, with D possibly TRBD1 on 5 matching bases. The CDR3 length is 13 residues. CDR1 and CDR2 from the germline V gene are GTSNPN and SVGIG (reference sequence). CDR3 amino acids: CAWSVRGDTEAFF. As DNA, the CDR3 is TGTGCCTGGAGTGTTAGGGGAGACACTGAAGCTTTCTTC.

This clone was seen ten or more times. The chain has TRBV7-3 and TRBJ2-3, with D possibly matching TRBD2 (5 bases). V lost 5 bases and J lost 1, with 7 bases in between. The CDR3 extends over 13 amino acids. Germline V gene lookup returns CDR1 SGHTA and CDR2 FQGTGA. The DNA of the CDR3 is TGTGCCAGCAGCCCCGGGGGCACAGATACGCAGTATTTT. Translating it yields CASSPGGTDTQYF.

The genes are TRBV19 and TRBJ2-3, with 7 nucleotides matching TRBD1. In germline, CDR1 is LNHDA, CDR2 SQIVND (reference sequence). The V gene end was trimmed by 4 bases and the J gene end by 4 bases; junction bases not matched to a gene: 5. This CDR3 region has 14 residues. CDR3 protein: CASSTTGWSDTQYF. The CDR3 DNA follows: TGTGCCAGTAGTACGACAGGGTGGTCAGATACGCAGTATTTT.

With regard to this clone: With a much larger clone just one base away, this may be a read error. Distinct nucleotide sequences in the sample also encode this CDR3. CDR3 nucleotides: TGTGCCAGCTCACCGGGTGCCACTGAAGCTTTCTTT. Its translation: CASSPGATEAFF. V usage is TRBV18 and J usage is TRBJ1-1; no definite D call. Germline CDR1 reads KGHSH; CDR2 reads LQKENI. CDR3 length equals 12 residues. The V end was cut by 3 bases, the J end by 4 bases, with 6 bases between.

Of note for this clone: Sequence at one end of the junction differs from germline and may be a read error. The chain has TRBV30 and TRBJ1-4; TRBD1 might be the D (6 bases). The CDR3 has 13 residues. Germline lookup yields CDR1 GTSNPN and CDR2 SVGIG (reference sequence). CDR3 sequence reads: CAWSNNRAEKLLF. CDR3 bases: TGTGCCTGGAGTAACAACAGGGCTGAAAAACTGCTTTTT.

This clone was recorded only once. The CDR3 coding sequence is TGCAGCGTTGCTGTGCCTTTGGAGCAGTTCTTC. Translation gives CSVAVPLEQFF. The V and J genes are TRBV29-1 and TRBJ2-1; D gene ambiguous. Germline V gives CDR1 SQVTM, CDR2 ANQGSEA. This CDR3 region has 11 residues. V dropped 4 bases and J dropped 10 bases, with 11 bases sitting between them.

This rearrangement joins TRBV28 to TRBJ1-5; no clear D. V lost 6 bases and J 6 bases, leaving 15 bases between the germline ends. CDR1 is MDHEN and CDR2 is SYDVKM in the germline V gene. The CDR3 has 14 amino acids. CDR3: CASRPGGNSQPQHF. The CDR3 region has the DNA TGTGCCAGCAGGCCGGGAGGGAACAGTCAGCCCCAGCATTTT.

This chain joins TRBV5-1 and TRBJ1-1, with D perhaps TRBD1 (6 bases). Trimming left V 1 base short and J 9 bases short, with 13 bases between. The CDR3 extends over 13 amino acids. The V gene's germline CDR1 is SGHRS and CDR2 YFSETQ. CDR3 in amino acids: CASSLRGARQAFF. The CDR3 DNA reads as TGCGCCAGCAGCTTGCGGGGGGCCCGGCAAGCTTTCTTT.

The chain employs TRBV13 and TRBJ2-7; 7 bases are a match to TRBD1. V trimming: 11 bases; J trimming: 2 bases; junction bases outside the gene matches: 9. The CDR3 has 13 residues. Germline values: CDR1 PRHDT, CDR2 FYEKMQ (reference sequence). The CDR3 bases are TGTGCCTGCGGAGACAGGGTCACCTACGAGCAGTACTTC. This sequence encodes CACGDRVTYEQYF.

This chain uses TRBV19 with TRBJ2-5, with 14 positions matching TRBD2. V was clipped by 3 bases and J by 5 bases; unmatched bases: 5. Germline lookup yields CDR1 LNHDA and CDR2 SQIVND (reference sequence). The CDR3 length is 16 residues. CDR3 amino acids: CASSIGTSGRGETQYF. CDR3 coding DNA: TGTGCCAGTAGTATTGGGACTAGCGGGAGAGGGGAGACCCAGTACTTC.

The chain recombines TRBV4-1 with TRBJ2-2, with D perhaps TRBD2 (6 bases). Germline V gene lookup returns CDR1 MGHRA and CDR2 YSYEKL. Trimming took 3 bases from V and 3 from J, leaving 17 bases between them. This CDR3 spans 17 amino acids. CDR3 DNA: TGCGCCAGCAGCCACTTACCGCTAGCGTTCGACACCGGGGAGCTGTTTTTT. Protein: CASSHLPLAFDTGELFF.

This sequence joins TRBV11-3 and TRBJ2-1; D may be TRBD1 or TRBD2 (5 bases each). The CDR3 extends over 16 amino acids. Between the trimmed V and J ends, which lost 1 base and 5 bases, there was a span of 15 bases. Germline CDR1 SGHNT, CDR2 YENEEA. The CDR3 coding sequence is TGTGCCAGCAGCTTAGGGGGACCGTCGTCCCACAATGAGCAGTTCTTC. Translation: CASSLGGPSSHNEQFF.

The chain recombines TRBV9 with TRBJ2-1; TRBD2 aligns across 8 bases. Germline CDR1 and CDR2: SGDLS and YYNGEE. The trim removed 0 bases at V and 8 bases at J, leaving 10 bases unmatched. The CDR3 runs to 16 residues. The CDR3 spells CASSVAGGLGRDEQFF. As DNA, the CDR3 is TGTGCCAGCAGCGTAGCTGGGGGACTAGGGCGGGATGAGCAGTTCTTC.

This chain joins TRBV5-1 and TRBJ2-1, with a tentative D call TRBD2 (7 bases). The CDR3 is made up of 17 amino acids. The V end was cut by 3 bases, the J end by 0 bases, with 16 bases between. CDR1 and CDR2 (germline): SGHRS, YFSETQ. The CDR3 coding sequence is TGCGCCAGCAGCTATCTTGGGGGCGGGAGCTCCTACAATGAGCAGTTCTTC. Its translation: CASSYLGGGSSYNEQFF.

As DNA, the CDR3 is TGTGCCAGCAGCTTAGCGTCAGGGAGGGACACTGAAGCTTTCTTT. Protein: CASSLASGRDTEAFF. The rearrangement links TRBV7-2 to TRBJ1-1; D possibly corresponds to TRBD1 (5 bases). Trimming pared 0 bases from V and 3 bases from J, leaving 11 bases between. The CDR3 totals 15 residues. Per the germline V gene, CDR1 is SGHTA and CDR2 is FQGNSA.

The chain couples TRBV10-2 to TRBJ1-2; D remains ambiguous. The CDR3 contains 12 residues. Per germline, CDR1 WSHSY and CDR2 SAAADI. Trimming cost V 1 base and J 7 bases, with 7 bases left between them. The CDR3 DNA reads as TGCGCCAGCAGTGAGTTGGGTGCTGGCTACACCTTC. This gives the protein CASSELGAGYTF.

This clone has only a few counts. The genes are TRBV14 and TRBJ2-7; 7 positions agree with TRBD2. The CDR3 sequence is 13 residues long. Trimming at V came to 0 bases and at J to 7 bases, leaving 3 bases not matched to a gene. CDR1 SGHDN and CDR2 FVKESK come from the germline V gene. CDR3 region: CASSQDWGGEQYF. Here the CDR3 DNA reads TGTGCCAGCAGCCAAGATTGGGGAGGGGAGCAGTACTTC.

The chain has TRBV7-2 and TRBJ1-2; TRBD1 matches 11 bases. Germline CDR1 is SGHTA and CDR2 is FQGNSA. The CDR3 is 15 residues long. Losses at the gene ends were 1 base for V and 7 bases for J; bases not matched to a gene: 5. The CDR3 sequence is CASSLEGQGAGGYTF. The CDR3 DNA reads as TGTGCCAGCAGCTTAGAAGGACAGGGGGCCGGTGGCTACACCTTC. The full variable domain, completed using reference TRBV7-2 and TRBJ1-2, is GAGVSQSPSNKVTEKGKDVELRCDPISGHTALYWYRQSLGQGLEFLIYFQGNSAPDKSGLPSDRFSAERTGGSVSTLTIQRTQQEDSAVYLCASSLEGQGAGGYTFGSGTRLTVV.

This clone was detected only once. The same CDR3 arises from other DNA sequences in this sample as well. The rearrangement joins TRBV28 to TRBJ2-7; D gene uncertain. The CDR3 consists of 13 residues. Germline V lookup: CDR1 MDHEN, CDR2 SYDVKM. Trimming pared 5 bases from V and 3 bases from J, leaving 11 bases between. CDR3 sequence (DNA): TGTGCCAGCAGTCCCGCTGGCGTCTACGAGCAGTACTTC. It is translated as CASSPAGVYEQYF.

The chain couples TRBV29-1 to TRBJ2-1; D is possibly TRBD2 (6 bases). The CDR3 contains 12 residues. Germline values: CDR1 SQVTM, CDR2 ANQGSEA. V dropped 0 bases and J dropped 12 bases, with 12 bases sitting between them. The DNA for the CDR3 is TGCAGCGTTGAAGAAGGGGACTCCCCGCAGTTCTTC. It encodes CSVEEGDSPQFF.

The chain joins TRBV30 to TRBJ2-1; D may be TRBD2 (6 bases). This CDR3 comprises 15 residues. Germline CDR1 reads GTSNPN; CDR2 reads SVGIG (reference sequence). V lost 8 bases, J lost 0 bases, and 17 bases lay in between. The CDR3 DNA is TGTGCCCGTCCGTCTAGCGCGAGCTCCTACAATGAGCAGTTCTTC. Translation gives CARPSSASSYNEQFF.

The rearrangement joins TRBV28 to TRBJ2-7; 8 bases align to TRBD2. This CDR3 comprises 15 residues. Trimming removed 2 bases from V and 2 bases from J; junction bases left unmatched: 5. The germline CDR1 and CDR2 sequences are MDHEN and SYDVKM. CDR3: CASSLGGLGAYEQYF. For the CDR3, the DNA is TGTGCCAGCAGTTTAGGGGGACTAGGGGCCTACGAGCAGTACTTC.

The rearrangement uses TRBV6-6 and TRBJ2-1; 9 nucleotides agree with TRBD2. V gave up 0 bases and J gave up 4 bases; unmatched junction bases: 4. The CDR3 totals 16 residues. Germline-derived CDR1 and CDR2 are MNHNY and SVGAGI (reference sequence). In DNA form, the CDR3 reads TGTGCCAGCAGTTACTCGATGGCGGGAGGGTACAATGAGCAGTTCTTC. Encoded protein: CASSYSMAGGYNEQFF.

The chain is built from TRBV11-2 and TRBJ1-1; D gene uncertain. Trimming took off 3 bases at V and 1 base at J, with 6 bases between the two ends. CDR3 length: 13 residues. CDR1 is SGHAT and CDR2 is FQNNGV in the germline V gene. CDR3 DNA sequence: TGTGCCAGCAGCTTCTTAGAGAACACTGAAGCTTTCTTT. It encodes CASSFLENTEAFF. The full variable domain, with the rest looked up from reference TRBV11-2 and TRBJ1-1, is EAGVAQSPRYKIIEKRQSVAFWCNPISGHATLYWYQQILGQGPKLLIQFQNNGVVDDSQLPKDRFSAERLKGVDSTLKIQPAKLEDSAVYLCASSFLENTEAFFGQGTRLTVV.

This sequence joins TRBV15 and TRBJ1-2; D unresolved. Germline CDR1 and CDR2: LNHNV and YYDKDF (reference sequence). This CDR3 contains 16 residues. Trimming stripped 0 bases from V and 4 bases from J, with 15 bases between. The CDR3 sequence: CATSRDDYGRLYGYTF. In DNA, the CDR3 is TGTGCCACCAGCAGAGATGATTATGGCCGACTCTATGGCTACACCTTC.

The chain joins TRBV27 to TRBJ2-7; TRBD2 might be the D (7 bases). The germline V and J ends were trimmed by 6 bases and 3 bases, with 18 bases remaining between them. CDR3 size: 15 residues. CDR1 is MNHEY and CDR2 is SMNVEV in the germline V gene (reference sequence). DNA for the CDR3: TGTGCCAGCAGAGCTGGGGGGGCACTCCTCTACGAGCAGTACTTC. This encodes CASRAGGALLYEQYF.

This clone came up a few times. The V and J genes are TRBV5-1 and TRBJ1-1; 10 bases align to TRBD1. J gave up 8 bases and V 0 bases, and 10 bases lay outside the gene matches. This CDR3 has 16 residues. Looked up from germline, CDR1 is SGHRS and CDR2 is YFSETQ. CDR3 sequence: CASSLAGTGAPDEAFF. The CDR3 coding sequence is TGCGCCAGCAGCTTGGCCGGGACAGGGGCGCCAGACGAAGCTTTCTTT.